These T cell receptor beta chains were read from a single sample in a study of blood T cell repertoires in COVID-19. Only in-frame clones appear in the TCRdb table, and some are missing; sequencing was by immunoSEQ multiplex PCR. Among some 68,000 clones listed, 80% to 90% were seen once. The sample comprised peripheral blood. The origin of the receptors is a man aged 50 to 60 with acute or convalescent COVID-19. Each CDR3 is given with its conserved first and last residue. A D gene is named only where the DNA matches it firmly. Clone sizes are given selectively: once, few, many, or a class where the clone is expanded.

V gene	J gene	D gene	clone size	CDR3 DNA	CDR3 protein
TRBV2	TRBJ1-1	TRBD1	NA	TGTGCCAGCACTCAGAAGGGGGCGCTTAACACTGAAGCTTTCTTT	CASTQKGALNTEAFF
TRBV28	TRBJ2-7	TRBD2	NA	TGTGCCAGCATCGGGGGGTCTAGCGGCTACGAGCAGTACTTC	CASIGGSSGYEQYF
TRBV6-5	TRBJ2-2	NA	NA	TGTGCCAGCACGGTCCGGCAGGAGAACACCGGGGAGCTGTTTTTT	CASTVRQENTGELFF
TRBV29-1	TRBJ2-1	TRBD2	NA	TGCAGCGCACCGACCGGGACTAGCGGCTACAATGAGCAGTTCTTC	CSAPTGTSGYNEQFF
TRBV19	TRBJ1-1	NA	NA	TGTGCCAGAGTGGGGCGGTATGGAACAACTGAAGCTTTCTTT	CARVGRYGTTEAFF
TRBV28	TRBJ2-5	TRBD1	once	TGTGCCAGCAGGGAACAGGGGGCACGGGAGACCCAGTACTTC	CASREQGARETQYF
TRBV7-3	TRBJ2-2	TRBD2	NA	TGTGCCAGCAGCTTGACTAGCACAAACACCGGGGAGCTGTTTTTT	CASSLTSTNTGELFF
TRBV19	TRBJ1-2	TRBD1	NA	TGTGCCACCTCACAGGGGGAAAAACGTAATGGCTACACCTTC	CATSQGEKRNGYTF
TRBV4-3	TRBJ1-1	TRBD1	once	TGCGCCAGCAGCCAAGGGGGACAGGGCCACACTGAAGCTTTCTTT	CASSQGGQGHTEAFF
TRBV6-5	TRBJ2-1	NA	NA	TGTGCCAGTAAGGACAGAAACAATGAGCAGTTCTTC	CASKDRNNEQFF
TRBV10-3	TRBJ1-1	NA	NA	TGTGCCATCAGTGAGGCTACGACAGGGAACACTGAAGCTTTCTTT	CAISEATTGNTEAFF
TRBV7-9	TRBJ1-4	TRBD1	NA	TGTGCCAGCAGCTCACACTCGGGGACAGTTGGTGAAAAACTGTTTTTT	CASSSHSGTVGEKLFF
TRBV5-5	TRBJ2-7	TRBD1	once	TGTGCCAGCAGCCCGGGACAGACCTACGAGCAGTACTTC	CASSPGQTYEQYF
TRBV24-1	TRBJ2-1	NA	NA	TGTGCCACCAGTGACCCTCGACTAGTATCCTACAATGAGCAGTTCTTC	CATSDPRLVSYNEQFF
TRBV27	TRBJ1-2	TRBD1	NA	TGTGCCAGCAGTTATCTACGGGACAGGCGATACTATGGCTACACCTTC	CASSYLRDRRYYGYTF
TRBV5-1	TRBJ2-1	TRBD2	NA	TGCGCCAGCAGCTCGGCCACTAGCGCTGAGCAGTTCTTC	CASSSATSAEQFF
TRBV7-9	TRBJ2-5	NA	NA	TGTGCCAGCAGCTTAGGGGGGCACGAGACCCAGTACTTC	CASSLGGHETQYF